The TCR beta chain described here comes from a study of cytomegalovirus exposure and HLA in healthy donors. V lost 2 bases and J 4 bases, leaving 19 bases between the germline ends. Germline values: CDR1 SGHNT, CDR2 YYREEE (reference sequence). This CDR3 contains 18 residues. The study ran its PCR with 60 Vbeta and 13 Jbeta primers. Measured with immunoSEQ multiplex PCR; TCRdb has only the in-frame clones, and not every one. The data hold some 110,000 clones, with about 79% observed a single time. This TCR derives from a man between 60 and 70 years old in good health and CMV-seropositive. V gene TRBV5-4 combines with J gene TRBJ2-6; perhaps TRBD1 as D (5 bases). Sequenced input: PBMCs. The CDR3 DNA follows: TGTGCCAGCAGCTTTGGGGCAGGTGGACCGGCCGGGGCCAACGTCCTGACTTTC. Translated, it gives CASSFGAGGPAGANVLTF. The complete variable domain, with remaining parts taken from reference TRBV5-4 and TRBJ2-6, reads ETGVTQSPTHLIKTRGQQVTLRCSSQSGHNTVSWYQQALGQGPQFIFQYYREEENGRGNFPPRFSGLQFPNYSSELNVNALELDDSALYLCASSFGAGGPAGANVLTFGAGSRLTVL.